A single sample gave rise to the 8 T cell receptor beta chains below, sequenced in a study of coeliac disease. Assay used: immunoSEQ multiplex PCR; TCRdb lists only in-frame clones, some missing. The data hold a few thousand clones, with roughly 65% observed a single time. The specimen sequenced was lymphocytes from the gut lamina propria. These receptors were collected from a woman between 45 and 60 years old without celiac disease.

The J gene is TRBJ2-5, the V gene TRBV6-5, with a weak D call TRBD1 (6 bases). The CDR3 is made up of 13 amino acids. Germline CDR1 MNHEY, CDR2 SVGAGI. Between the trimmed V and J ends, which lost 6 bases and 2 bases, there was a span of 10 bases. For the CDR3, the DNA is TGTGCCAGCAGACAGGGATGGCAAGAGACCCAGTACTTC. Its translation is CASRQGWQETQYF.

The chain combines TRBV11-1 with TRBJ2-1, with D possibly being TRBD2 (7 bases). The CDR3 spans 15 residues. Germline assignment: CDR1 SGHAT and CDR2 FQDESV (reference sequence). V lost 2 bases, J lost 4 bases, and 12 bases lay in between. CDR3 amino acids: CASSLRGGDYNEQFF. The CDR3 nucleotides are TGTGCCAGCAGCTTAAGGGGGGGGGATTACAATGAGCAGTTCTTC.

The table lists this clone with a count of one. V is TRBV6-6 and J is TRBJ2-7; maybe TRBD1 (5 bases). The CDR3 extends over 15 amino acids. Germline CDR1 MNHNY, CDR2 SVGAGI (reference sequence). Trimming left V 0 bases short and J 1 base short, with 10 bases between. In nucleotides, the CDR3 is TGTGCCAGCAGTTACTCGATACAGGAGTCCTACGAGCAGTACTTC. This gives the protein CASSYSIQESYEQYF.

This chain uses TRBV6-1 with TRBJ1-2, with TRBD1 matching over 8 bases. After removal of 6 bases from V and 4 bases from J, the junction contained 7 bases not matched to a gene. Germline loops: CDR1 MNHNS, CDR2 SASEGT. The CDR3 spans 14 residues. The CDR3 loop is CASRRQGASYGYTF. CDR3 coding DNA: TGTGCCAGCAGGAGGCAGGGGGCTAGCTATGGCTACACCTTC.

This clone was detected only a few times. This chain links TRBV6-6 with TRBJ1-3; 11 bases are a match to TRBD1. CDR1 and CDR2 (germline): MNHNY, SVGAGI (reference sequence). This CDR3 has 15 amino acids. V was pared by 8 bases and J by 5 bases, with 8 bases of the junction left unmatched. The CDR3 nucleotides read TGTGCCAGCGGAGTGGACAGGGGGCTTAGAAACACCATATATTTT. Its translation is CASGVDRGLRNTIYF.

V usage is TRBV2 and J usage is TRBJ2-2, with TRBD2 matching over 13 bases. Germline V lookup: CDR1 SNHLY, CDR2 FYNNEI. With V trimmed by 8 bases and J by 0 bases, 3 bases remained unmatched. This CDR3 region has 16 residues. The CDR3 spells CASLGTSGANTGELFF. In DNA, the CDR3 is TGTGCCAGCCTCGGGACTAGCGGGGCGAACACCGGGGAGCTGTTTTTT.

J is TRBJ1-2 and V is TRBV5-6; the match to TRBD1 covers 11 bases. Germline CDR1 SGHDT, CDR2 YYEEEE. J was trimmed by 4 bases and V by 4 bases; bases with no gene match: 9. This CDR3 comprises 16 residues. The CDR3 reads CASSRFSGTGGYGYTF. Written as DNA, the CDR3 is TGTGCCAGCAGCCGCTTTTCCGGGACAGGGGGCTATGGCTACACCTTC.

The V and J genes are TRBV7-2 and TRBJ2-1; 8 bases line up with TRBD2. With 1 base clipped from V and 16 bases from J, the junction kept 9 bases outside the gene matches. This CDR3 is 13 amino acids long. From germline, CDR1 is SGHTA and CDR2 FQGNSA. The CDR3 region has the DNA TGTGCCAGCAGCTTAGACGGGAGGGGGGGGCACTTCTTC. Its translation is CASSLDGRGGHFF.